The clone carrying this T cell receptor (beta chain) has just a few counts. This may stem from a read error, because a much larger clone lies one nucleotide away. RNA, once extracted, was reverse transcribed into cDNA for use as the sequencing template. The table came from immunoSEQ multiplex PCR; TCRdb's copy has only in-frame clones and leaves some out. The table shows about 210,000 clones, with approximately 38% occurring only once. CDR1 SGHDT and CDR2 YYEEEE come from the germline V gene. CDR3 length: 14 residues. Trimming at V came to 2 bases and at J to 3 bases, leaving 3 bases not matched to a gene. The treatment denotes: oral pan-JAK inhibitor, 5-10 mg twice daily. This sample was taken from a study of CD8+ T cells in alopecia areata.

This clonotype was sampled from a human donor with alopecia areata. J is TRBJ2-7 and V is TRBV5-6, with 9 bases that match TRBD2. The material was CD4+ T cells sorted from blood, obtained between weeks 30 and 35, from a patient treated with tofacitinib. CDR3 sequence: CASSFGGGDYEQYF. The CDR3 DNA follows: TGTGCCAGCAGCTTCGGCGGGGGGGACTACGAGCAGTACTTC.